This T cell receptor beta chain is drawn from a study of blood T cell repertoires in COVID-19. In the study overall: The analysed material was cDNA or gDNA that came from T cells, B-cell-depleted T cells, or PBMCs.

V dropped 0 bases and J dropped 7 bases, with 12 bases sitting between them. This CDR3 region has 14 residues. Germline lookup yields CDR1 MNHNS and CDR2 SASEGT. The authors' processing: Nucleated cell number was recorded as an estimate derived from reference gene primer amplification. The repertoire was sequenced with immunoSEQ multiplex PCR; TCRdb's copy has only in-frame clones and lacks some. V and J calls and clone size follow that table, whereas D and trimming were derived from the DNA. The sample has approximately 360,000 clones, 88% seen once. In terms of age and location, participants ranged from roughly 18 to 90 years and lived in about two dozen US areas.

This chain uses TRBV6-1 with TRBJ2-5; a possible D gene is TRBD1 (5 bases). This clonotype was sampled from a woman younger than 45 with acute COVID-19. What was sequenced was PBMCs or T cells enriched from blood (not recorded which). Written as DNA, the CDR3 is TGTGCCAGCAGTGAAGCGGGGCGGTTCAGGACCCAGTACTTC. It translates to CASSEAGRFRTQYF.